This TCR beta chain derives from a study of T cell changes during pregnancy in multiple sclerosis. Sequenced by immunoSEQ multiplex PCR; TCRdb stores in-frame clones only, minus some. The data show tens of thousands of clones, with roughly 93% seen just once and around 1.7% held by the top ten. The V end was cut by 10 bases, the J end by 0 bases, with 18 bases between. The CDR3 contains 15 residues. Germline values: CDR1 MNHEY, CDR2 SMNVEV (reference sequence). The V call is TRBV27, the J call TRBJ1-2; weak D call: TRBD1 (6 bases). This specimen consisted of peripheral blood, obtained after pregnancy. The receptor was isolated from a female donor with multiple sclerosis, enrolled in a pregnancy study. The CDR3 sequence: CATDSTGNSNYGYTF. For the CDR3, the DNA is TGTGCCACTGACTCGACAGGAAACTCTAACTATGGCTACACCTTC.